This TCR beta chain was captured in a study of regulatory T cells in long-lasting Graves disease. Study-level findings and limits: There was favoring of TRBV28, TRBJ1-2 and TRBJ2-5 in persistent disease. Among the persistent patients, 2,500 to 3,000 public clonotypes were shared, more than the approximately 970 shared among new patients.

The table lists this clonotype with many counts. Its antigen is still unknown. Deletions cut 2 bases from V and 4 bases from J, with 12 bases between. Per germline, CDR1 GTSNPN and CDR2 SVGIG (reference sequence). The CDR3 consists of 13 residues. Noted time point: newly diagnosed GD, antithyroid drugs for less than 3 months. Researchers made the TCR library from RNA that was extracted from PBMCs. HTBI primers from iRepertoire and Arm-PCR of CDR3 regions yielded the TCR beta libraries. In the authors' workflow: Analysis of the samples identified around 60 TRBV and more than eleven TRBJ segments. Using its own MiXCR run on the multiplex PCR reads, TCRdb lists one record per CDR3 protein. TCRdb, not the original authors, processed these V and J calls. Of about 300,000 distinct CDR3 sequences detected, about a sixth appear once; the ten largest clones hold approximately 35%.

V usage is TRBV30 and J usage is TRBJ2-7, with D unresolved. This specimen was peripheral blood mononuclear cells (PBMCs), taken at new diagnosis, from a patient treated with antithyroid drugs. The TCR comes from a female donor with Graves disease. DNA for the CDR3: TGTGCCTGGAGTTTAGGTTGGGGATACGAGCAGTACTTC. This encodes CAWSLGWGYEQYF. Using reference TRBV30 and TRBJ2-7 for the parts outside the CDR3, the full variable domain is SQTIHQWPATLVQPVGSPLSLECTVEGTSNPNLYWYRQAAGRGLQLLFYSVGIGQISSEVPQNLSASRPQDRQFILSSKKLLLSDSGFYLCAWSLGWGYEQYFGPGTRLTVT.